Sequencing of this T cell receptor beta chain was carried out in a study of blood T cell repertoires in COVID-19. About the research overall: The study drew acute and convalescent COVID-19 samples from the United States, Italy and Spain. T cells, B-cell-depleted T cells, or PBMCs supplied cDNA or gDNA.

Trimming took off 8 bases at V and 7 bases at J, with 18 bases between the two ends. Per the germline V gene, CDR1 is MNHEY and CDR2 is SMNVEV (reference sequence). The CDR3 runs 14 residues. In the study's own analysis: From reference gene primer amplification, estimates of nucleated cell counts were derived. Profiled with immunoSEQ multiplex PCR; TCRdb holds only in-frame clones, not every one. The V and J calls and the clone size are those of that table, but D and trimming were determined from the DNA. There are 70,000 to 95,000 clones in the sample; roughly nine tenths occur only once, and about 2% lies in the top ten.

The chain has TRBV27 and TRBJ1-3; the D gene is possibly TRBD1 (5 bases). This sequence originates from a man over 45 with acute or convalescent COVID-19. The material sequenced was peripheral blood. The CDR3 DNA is TGTGCCAGCGGACCTCAGGGACTGCGTAACACCATATATTTT. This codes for CASGPQGLRNTIYF.